Below, 7 T cell receptor beta chains from the same sample are listed, as sequenced in a study of regulatory T cells in long-lasting Graves disease. The TCR beta library used iRepertoire HTBI primers with Arm-PCR amplification of CDR3. TCRdb used MiXCR to reprocess the multiplex PCR reads, holding one entry per CDR3 protein. Seen here are 500,000 to 800,000 distinct CDR3 sequences, 30% observed once, and the top ten hold around 42%. The sample's time point: persistent/refractory GD, antithyroid drugs over 5 years with positive TRAb. PBMC-derived RNA was used for the TCR library. This specimen consisted of peripheral blood mononuclear cells (PBMCs), obtained when the disease was refractory, from a patient treated with antithyroid drugs. The receptors were sampled from a female donor with Graves disease.

This chain uses TRBV7-9 with TRBJ1-1, with unresolved D. The CDR3 spans 13 residues. From germline, CDR1 is SEHNR and CDR2 FQNEAQ (reference sequence). Between the trimmed V and J ends, which lost 5 bases and 0 bases, there was a span of 7 bases. CDR3 in DNA: TGTGCCAGCAGCGATCACGTGAACACTGAAGCTTTCTTT. Amino acids: CASSDHVNTEAFF.

The J gene is TRBJ1-5, the V gene TRBV30; no clear D gene. The V and J ends lost 4 bases and 0 bases respectively, with 13 bases between them. The CDR3 runs 15 residues. Germline lookup yields CDR1 GTSNPN and CDR2 SVGIG (reference sequence). The CDR3 nucleotides read TGTGCCTGGATCAACCCAGCGGATAGCAATCAGCCCCAGCATTTT. Encoded protein: CAWINPADSNQPQHF.

This clonotype has more than one count but fewer than ten. CDR3 protein: CASSNPGILGYEQYF. The CDR3 DNA reads as TGTGCCAGCAGCAACCCGGGCATTTTGGGCTACGAGCAGTACTTC. The rearrangement uses TRBV6-1 and TRBJ2-7; D ambiguous. The CDR3 is 15 amino acids. V lost 6 bases to trimming and J lost 3 bases, with 18 bases between them. The germline V gene encodes CDR1 MNHNS and CDR2 SASEGT.

In this sample, this clonotype turned up many times. The chain uses TRBV28 and TRBJ1-2; unclear D gene. Germline values: CDR1 MDHEN, CDR2 SYDVKM. This CDR3 contains 10 residues. Trimming left V 6 bases short and J 6 bases short, with 5 bases between. The CDR3 nucleotides read TGTGCCAGCAGGAGGGATGGCTACACCTTC. Its translation is CASRRDGYTF.

The chain has TRBV6-1 and TRBJ1-2, with 7 bases fitting TRBD1. The CDR3 extends over 13 amino acids. The germline CDR1 and CDR2 sequences are MNHNS and SASEGT. The V and J ends lost 7 bases and 2 bases, in that order; junction bases with no gene match: 4. CDR3 coding DNA: TGTGCCAGCAAAAGGGACAGCAACTATGGCTACACCTTC. It yields the protein CASKRDSNYGYTF.

This chain uses TRBV27 with TRBJ1-1; D is perhaps TRBD1 (5 bases). The CDR3 is made up of 14 amino acids. Germline CDR1 and CDR2: MNHEY and SMNVEV (reference sequence). Trimming removed 5 bases from V and 1 base from J, with 11 bases in between. The CDR3 nucleotides read TGTGCCAGCAGTGGATCAACAGGGAACACTGAAGCTTTCTTT. Translated, it gives CASSGSTGNTEAFF.

V and J are TRBV4-2 and TRBJ1-2, with D unresolved. CDR1 and CDR2 from the germline V gene are LGHNA and YNFKEQ. The CDR3 extends over 18 amino acids. V lost 0 bases, J lost 0 bases, and 17 bases lay in between. CDR3 sequence: CASSQEAMRRTSNYGYTF. CDR3 in DNA: TGTGCCAGCAGCCAAGAGGCAATGAGGAGAACTTCTAACTATGGCTACACCTTC.